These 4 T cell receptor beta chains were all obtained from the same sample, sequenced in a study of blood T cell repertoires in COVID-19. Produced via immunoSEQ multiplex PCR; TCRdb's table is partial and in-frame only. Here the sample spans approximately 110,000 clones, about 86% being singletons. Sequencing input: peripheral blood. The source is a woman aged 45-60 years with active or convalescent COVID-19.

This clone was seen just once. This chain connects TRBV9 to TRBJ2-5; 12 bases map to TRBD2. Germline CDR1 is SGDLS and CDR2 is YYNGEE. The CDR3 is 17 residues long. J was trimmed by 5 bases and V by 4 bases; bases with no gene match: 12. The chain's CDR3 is CASSLGRLAGAWETQYF. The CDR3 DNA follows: TGTGCCAGCAGCCTAGGAAGACTAGCGGGAGCTTGGGAGACCCAGTACTTC.

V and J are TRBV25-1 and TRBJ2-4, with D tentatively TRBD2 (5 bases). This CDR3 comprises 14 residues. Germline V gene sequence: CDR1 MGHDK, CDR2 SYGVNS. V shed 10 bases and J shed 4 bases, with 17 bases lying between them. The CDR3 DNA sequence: TGTGCCATCCCGGGGAGCTGGCCAAAAAACATTCAGTACTTC. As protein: CAIPGSWPKNIQYF.

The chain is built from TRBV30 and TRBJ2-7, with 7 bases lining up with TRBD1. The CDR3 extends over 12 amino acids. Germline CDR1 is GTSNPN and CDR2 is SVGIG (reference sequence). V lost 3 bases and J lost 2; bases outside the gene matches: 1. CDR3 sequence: CAWRGQPYEQYF. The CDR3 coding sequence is TGTGCCTGGAGGGGACAGCCCTACGAGCAGTACTTC.

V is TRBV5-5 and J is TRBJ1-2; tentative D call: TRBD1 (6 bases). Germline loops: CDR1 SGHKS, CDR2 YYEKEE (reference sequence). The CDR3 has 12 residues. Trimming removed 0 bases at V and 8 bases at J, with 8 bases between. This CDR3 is CASSLDRVGYTF. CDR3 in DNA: TGTGCCAGCAGCTTGGACAGGGTGGGCTACACCTTC.